The sequence of this TCR beta chain was determined in a study of sequential checkpoint blockade in melanoma. Turning to the study itself: Arm A got nivolumab then ipilimumab; arm B the reverse, 1:1. Both treatment sequences were followed by maintenance nivolumab.

The treatment was: randomized to nivolumab then ipilimumab (arm A) or the reverse (arm B). PBMC sorting kept live CD3+CD8+ cells without CD19 or CD56. The CDR3 has 15 amino acids. Trimming took 4 bases from V and 3 from J, leaving 11 bases between them. Germline CDR1 is SGHTS and CDR2 is YDEGEE. Profiled with immunoSEQ multiplex PCR; TCRdb holds only in-frame clones, not every one. The sample holds approximately 10,000 clones, around 75% seen once. The chain employs TRBV5-8 and TRBJ1-6; D is possibly TRBD1 (5 bases). The TCR sequence derives from a human donor with melanoma. The sample in question was CD8+ T cells sorted from blood (inferred from file names), obtained from a patient given nivolumab and ipilimumab in sequence. CDR3 in amino acids: CASSQGTLYNSPLHF. CDR3 DNA: TGTGCCAGCAGCCAGGGAACCCTCTATAATTCACCCCTCCACTTT.